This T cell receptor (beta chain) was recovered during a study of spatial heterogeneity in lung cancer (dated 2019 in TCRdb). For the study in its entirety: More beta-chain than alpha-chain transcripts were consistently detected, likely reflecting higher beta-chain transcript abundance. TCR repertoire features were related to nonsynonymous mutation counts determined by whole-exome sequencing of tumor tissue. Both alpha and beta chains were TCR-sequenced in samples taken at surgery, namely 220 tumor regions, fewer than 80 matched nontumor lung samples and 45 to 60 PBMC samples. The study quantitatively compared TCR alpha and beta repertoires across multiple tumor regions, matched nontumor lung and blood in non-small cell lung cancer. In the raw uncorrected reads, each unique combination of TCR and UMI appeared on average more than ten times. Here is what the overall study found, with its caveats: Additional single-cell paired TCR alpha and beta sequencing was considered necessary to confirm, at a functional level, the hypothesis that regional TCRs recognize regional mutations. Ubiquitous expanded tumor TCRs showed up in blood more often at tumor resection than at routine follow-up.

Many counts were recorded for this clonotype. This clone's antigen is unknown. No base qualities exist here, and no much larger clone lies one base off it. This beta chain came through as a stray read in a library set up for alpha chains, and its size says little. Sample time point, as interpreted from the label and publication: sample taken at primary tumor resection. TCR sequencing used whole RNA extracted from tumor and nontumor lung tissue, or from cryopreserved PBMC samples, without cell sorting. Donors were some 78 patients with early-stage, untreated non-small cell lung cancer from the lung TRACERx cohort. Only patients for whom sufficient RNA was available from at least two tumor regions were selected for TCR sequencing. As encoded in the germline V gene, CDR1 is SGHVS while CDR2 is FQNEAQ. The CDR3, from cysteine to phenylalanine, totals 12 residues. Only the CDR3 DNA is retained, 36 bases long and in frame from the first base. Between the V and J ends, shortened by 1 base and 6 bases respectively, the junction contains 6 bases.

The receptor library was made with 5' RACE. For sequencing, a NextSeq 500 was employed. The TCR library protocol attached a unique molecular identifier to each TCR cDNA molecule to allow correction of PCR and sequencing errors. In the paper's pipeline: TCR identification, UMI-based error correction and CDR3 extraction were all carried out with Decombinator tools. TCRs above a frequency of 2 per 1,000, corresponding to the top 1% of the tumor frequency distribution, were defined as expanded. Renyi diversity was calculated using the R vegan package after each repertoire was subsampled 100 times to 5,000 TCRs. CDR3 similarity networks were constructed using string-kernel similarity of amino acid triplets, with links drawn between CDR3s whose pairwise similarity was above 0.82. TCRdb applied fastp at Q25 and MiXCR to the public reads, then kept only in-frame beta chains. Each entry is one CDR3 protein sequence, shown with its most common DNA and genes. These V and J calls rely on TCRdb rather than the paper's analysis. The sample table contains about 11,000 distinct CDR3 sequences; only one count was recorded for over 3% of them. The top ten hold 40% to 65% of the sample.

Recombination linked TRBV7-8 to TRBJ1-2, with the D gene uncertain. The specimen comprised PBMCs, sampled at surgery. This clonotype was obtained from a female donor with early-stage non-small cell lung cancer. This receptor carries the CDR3 CASSLGGDGYTF. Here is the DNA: TGTGCCAGCAGCTTAGGCGGGGATGGCTACACCTTC.